Detailed here is one T cell receptor beta chain. Its antigen is currently unknown. What was sequenced were expressed TCRB transcripts, since all of the isolated RNA had been reverse transcribed. Assay: immunoSEQ multiplex PCR; the TCRdb copy retains only in-frame clones and omits some. The sample shows tens of thousands of clones, about two thirds of them seen only once. Staining for CD45RO/CCR7/CD25/CD127/CD95/CD27 allowed sorting of CD4+ naive, central memory, regulatory and stem cell-like memory cells. These data come from a study of beta chain features in type 1 diabetes. Background on the study: Healthy donors and patients had similar age, gender and cell yields. Across all samples, approximately 110,000,000 sorted cells were examined.

Germline CDR1 reads SGHAT; CDR2 reads FQNNGV. V gave up 3 bases and J gave up 8 bases, with 14 bases separating them. The CDR3 extends over 14 amino acids. Findings and caveats of the study: The naive, central memory and Treg TCRB repertoires looked more alike in patients than they did in healthy donors. Shorter TCRB CDR3s, moderately but significantly so, marked every one of the four CD4+ subsets in Type 1 diabetes patients.

The genes are TRBV11-2 and TRBJ2-1; D perhaps matches TRBD2 (5 bases). This clonotype originated in a man aged 18 to 30 with type 1 diabetes. The sample was Tregs from blood. CDR3 sequence reads: CASSFLANGHEQFF. The CDR3 DNA reads as TGTGCCAGCAGCTTCCTAGCAAATGGCCATGAGCAGTTCTTC. Based on the CDR3 plus reference TRBV11-2 and TRBJ2-1, the full variable domain is EAGVAQSPRYKIIEKRQSVAFWCNPISGHATLYWYQQILGQGPKLLIQFQNNGVVDDSQLPKDRFSAERLKGVDSTLKIQPAKLEDSAVYLCASSFLANGHEQFFGPGTRLTVL.